One and the same sample provided the 16 T cell receptor beta chains below, sequenced in a study of shared clonotypes between healthy human individuals. Clones were sequenced by immunoSEQ multiplex PCR, and TCRdb holds only the in-frame ones, with some missing. The data contain hundreds of thousands of clones, 85% to 95% of them singletons. CD45RO-negative CD8 cells positively selected for CCR7 made up the naive population, which excluded terminally differentiated effector memory CD45RA+ cells. What was sequenced was naive CD8+ T cells sorted from blood. All receptors derive from a man aged 25 to 45 in good health.

J is TRBJ2-5 and V is TRBV28; D not certain. The CDR3 extends over 11 amino acids. Germline loops: CDR1 MDHEN, CDR2 SYDVKM. Trimming removed 8 bases from V and 4 bases from J, with 8 bases in between. The CDR3 DNA reads as TGTGCCAGCCGGATCTCAGAGACCCAGTACTTC. Translation gives CASRISETQYF.

The gene calls are TRBV11-2 and TRBJ1-5; D is uncertain. Germline CDR1 is SGHAT and CDR2 is FQNNGV. The CDR3 is made up of 14 amino acids. V lost 1 base and J 0 bases, leaving 4 bases between the germline ends. The CDR3 protein is CASSLGYSNQPQHF. CDR3 sequence (DNA): TGTGCCAGCAGCTTAGGATATAGCAATCAGCCCCAGCATTTT.

This chain joins TRBV6-1 and TRBJ2-2; D ambiguous. The length of the CDR3 is 12 residues. V was cut by 11 bases and J by 9 bases, with 16 bases left in between. Germline V lookup: CDR1 MNHNS, CDR2 SASEGT. CDR3 bases: TGTGCCGTCAGCTTTCGGGTTTGGGAGCTGTTTTTT. This sequence encodes CAVSFRVWELFF.

The gene calls are TRBV6-6 and TRBJ2-7; 9 bases fit TRBD1. Germline V CDR1 and CDR2: MNHNY, SVGAGI (reference sequence). The CDR3 has 15 amino acids. Trimming removed 5 bases from V and 5 bases from J; junction bases left unmatched: 10. CDR3 nucleotides: TGTGCCAGCAGTGTTCCGGGACAGGGAGGGAACGAGCAGTACTTC. Its translation is CASSVPGQGGNEQYF.

This clone was picked up one time. This chain uses TRBV7-2 with TRBJ1-5; D call uncertain. Germline CDR1 and CDR2: SGHTA and FQGNSA. V dropped 5 bases and J dropped 0 bases, with 20 bases sitting between them. The CDR3 covers 18 residues. The CDR3 DNA reads as TGTGCCAGCAGCCCTAGAGGGAGGGCAGACTATAGCAATCAGCCCCAGCATTTT. It codes for CASSPRGRADYSNQPQHF.

V gene TRBV20-1 combines with J gene TRBJ1-1, with a tentative D call TRBD1 (5 bases). The germline V gene has CDR1 DFQATT and CDR2 SNEGSKA (reference sequence). The V end was cut by 0 bases, the J end by 8 bases, with 7 bases between. The CDR3 contains 11 residues. CDR3 amino acids: CSAREYREAFF. Here the CDR3 DNA reads TGCAGTGCTAGAGAGTACAGGGAAGCTTTCTTT.

This chain connects TRBV29-1 to TRBJ2-3, with D uncertain. This CDR3 has 14 residues. V shed 7 bases and J shed 2 bases, with 16 bases lying between them. CDR1 SQVTM and CDR2 ANQGSEA come from the germline V gene. The CDR3 bases are TGCAGCGCTCTAGACGGAGCTTACACAGATACGCAGTATTTT. It codes for CSALDGAYTDTQYF.

The chain carries TRBV29-1 and TRBJ1-1, with D perhaps matching TRBD1 (6 bases). The V gene's germline CDR1 is SQVTM and CDR2 ANQGSEA. This CDR3 region has 11 residues. Trimming removed 7 bases from V and 5 bases from J, with 11 bases in between. CDR3 bases: TGCAGCGCCGAGGGGGGGACTGAAGCTTTCTTT. Its protein product is CSAEGGTEAFF.

The V and J genes are TRBV5-6 and TRBJ2-2; possible D gene TRBD1, 5 bases. In germline, CDR1 is SGHDT, CDR2 YYEEEE. The CDR3 runs 12 residues. Between the trimmed V and J ends, which lost 7 bases and 7 bases, there was a span of 11 bases. In DNA, the CDR3 is TGTGCCAGCTGTCAGGGAAACGGGGAGCTGTTTTTT. Its protein product is CASCQGNGELFF.

The chain has TRBV4-3 and TRBJ1-4; D gene uncertain. The V gene's germline CDR1 is LGHNA and CDR2 YSLEER. The CDR3 contains 15 residues. Trimming removed 2 bases from V and 8 bases from J, with 15 bases in between. CDR3 nucleotide sequence: TGCGCCAGCAGCCAACGGCGTTCGGCGCGGGAAAAACTGTTTTTT. Translated: CASSQRRSAREKLFF.

The chain links TRBV5-6 to TRBJ1-2, with 7 positions matching TRBD1. Looked up from germline, CDR1 is SGHDT and CDR2 is YYEEEE. The CDR3 spans 13 residues. Trimming took 2 bases from V and 7 from J; bases not matched to a gene: 5. CDR3 protein: CASSFRGGGGYTF. The DNA for the CDR3 is TGTGCCAGCAGCTTCCGAGGGGGCGGTGGCTACACCTTC.

The chain links TRBV5-4 to TRBJ2-7; 11 nucleotides match TRBD2. Germline loops: CDR1 SGHNT, CDR2 YYREEE (reference sequence). The J segment lost 4 bases and the V segment lost 6 bases, leaving 6 bases of the junction unmatched. This CDR3 is built from 14 residues. CDR3 DNA sequence: TGTGCCAGCACCACTAGCGGGGGAGTTTACGAGCAGTACTTC. It encodes CASTTSGGVYEQYF.

The rearrangement uses TRBV18 and TRBJ2-1; 7 nucleotides line up with TRBD1. This CDR3 spans 17 amino acids. Looked up from germline, CDR1 is KGHSH and CDR2 is LQKENI. The junction had 18 bases not matched to a gene; V was cut back by 5 bases and J by 8 bases. The CDR3 DNA reads as TGTGCCAGCTCAGGGGCCCGACAGGGTTATGTGATAGATGAGCAGTTCTTC. It is translated as CASSGARQGYVIDEQFF.

The chain carries TRBV28 and TRBJ1-2, with 8 nucleotides matching TRBD1. The germline gives CDR1 MDHEN, CDR2 SYDVKM. J was trimmed by 4 bases and V by 7 bases; bases with no gene match: 8. The CDR3 length is 14 residues. CDR3 DNA sequence: TGTGCCAGCACCCGACAGGGGAGAGGCTATGGCTACACCTTC. Its translation: CASTRQGRGYGYTF.

This clone showed up just once. The chain is built from TRBV2 and TRBJ2-7; 12 bases map to TRBD2. The germline gives CDR1 SNHLY, CDR2 FYNNEI. CDR3 size: 14 residues. Trimming cost V 6 bases and J 1 base; bases outside gene matches: 1. The CDR3 region is CASRGTSGSYEQYF. The CDR3 DNA reads TGTGCCAGCAGGGGGACTAGCGGGTCCTACGAGCAGTACTTC.

The chain recombines TRBV28 with TRBJ2-7, with no clear D. V lost 2 bases to trimming and J lost 2 bases, with 7 bases between them. Looked up from germline, CDR1 is MDHEN and CDR2 is SYDVKM. This CDR3 is built from 13 residues. CDR3 sequence reads: CASSLAQAYEQYF. In DNA, the CDR3 is TGTGCCAGCAGTTTAGCGCAAGCCTACGAGCAGTACTTC. The variable domain in full, with the rest retrieved from reference TRBV28 and TRBJ2-7, is DVKVTQSSRYLVKRTGEKVFLECVQDMDHENMFWYRQDPGLGLRLIYFSYDVKMKEKGDIPEGYSVSREKKERFSLILESASTNQTSMYLCASSLAQAYEQYFGPGTRLTVT.